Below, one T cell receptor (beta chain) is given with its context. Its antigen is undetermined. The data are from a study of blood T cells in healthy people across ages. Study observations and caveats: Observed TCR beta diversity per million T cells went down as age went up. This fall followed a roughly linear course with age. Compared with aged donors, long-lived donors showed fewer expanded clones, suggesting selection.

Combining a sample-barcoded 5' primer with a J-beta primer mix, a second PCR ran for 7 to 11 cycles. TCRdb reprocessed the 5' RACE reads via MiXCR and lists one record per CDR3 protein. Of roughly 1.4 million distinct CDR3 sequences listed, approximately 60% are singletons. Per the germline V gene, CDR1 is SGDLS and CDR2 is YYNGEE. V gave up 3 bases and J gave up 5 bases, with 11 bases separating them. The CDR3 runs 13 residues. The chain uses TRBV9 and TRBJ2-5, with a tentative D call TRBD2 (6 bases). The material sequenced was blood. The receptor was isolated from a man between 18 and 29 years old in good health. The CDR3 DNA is TGTGCCAGCAGCGGATCTAGCGTGGAGACCCAGTACTTC. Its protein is CASSGSSVETQYF.